This record concerns one TCR beta chain sequence. These data are taken from a study of monozygotic twins with inflammatory bowel disease. No DNA is given; TCRdb re-called the 5' RACE reads and lists each CDR3 protein once. The sample table sets out 150,000 to 200,000 distinct CDR3 sequences. The CDR3 totals 15 residues. Germline CDR1 is MNHNS and CDR2 is SASEGT. The clonotype originates from a human donor with ulcerative colitis or Crohn's disease, or a healthy co-twin of an affected twin (not recorded which). V is TRBV6-1 and J is TRBJ1-5; TCRdb outputs TRBD1, but without DNA this stays unchecked. The material sequenced was blood. CDR3 protein: CASKQGQYSNQPQHF.